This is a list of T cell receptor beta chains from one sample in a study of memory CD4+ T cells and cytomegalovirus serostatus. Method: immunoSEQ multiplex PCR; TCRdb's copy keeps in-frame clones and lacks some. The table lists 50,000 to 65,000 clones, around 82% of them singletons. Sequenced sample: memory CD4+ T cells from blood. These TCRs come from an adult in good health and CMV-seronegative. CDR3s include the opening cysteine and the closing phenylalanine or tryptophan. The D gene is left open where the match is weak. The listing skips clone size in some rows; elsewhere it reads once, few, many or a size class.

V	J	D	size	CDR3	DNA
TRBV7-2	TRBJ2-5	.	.	CASSPEARETQYF	TGTGCCAGCAGCCCCGAGGCGAGAGAGACCCAGTACTTC
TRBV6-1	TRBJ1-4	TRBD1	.	CASSEQTGFQGELFF	TGTGCCAGCAGTGAACAGACAGGGTTTCAAGGGGAACTGTTTTTT
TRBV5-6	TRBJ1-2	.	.	CASSLDPISFNYGYTF	TGTGCCAGCAGCTTGGATCCGATATCTTTCAACTATGGCTACACCTTC
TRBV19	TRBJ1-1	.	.	CASKVRFRQGAFF	TGTGCCAGTAAAGTACGGTTCCGGCAGGGAGCTTTCTTT
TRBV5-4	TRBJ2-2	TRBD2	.	CASSWGTAGSTGELFF	TGTGCCAGCAGCTGGGGAACAGCGGGGAGCACCGGGGAGCTGTTTTTT
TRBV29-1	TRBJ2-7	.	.	CSVGPPNGLSQYF	TGCAGCGTTGGGCCCCCCAACGGTCTTTCGCAGTACTTC
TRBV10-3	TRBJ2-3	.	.	CAIRQYSSTDTQYF	TGTGCCATCAGACAGTACTCTAGCACAGATACGCAGTATTTT
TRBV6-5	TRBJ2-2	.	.	CASSHYTGELFF	TGTGCCAGCAGCCACTACACCGGGGAGCTGTTTTTT
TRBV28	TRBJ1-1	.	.	CASSGRLTEAFF	TGTGCCAGCAGTGGGCGTCTCACTGAAGCTTTCTTT
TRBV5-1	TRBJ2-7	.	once	CASSEGISSYEQYF	TGCGCCAGCAGTGAGGGAATCAGCTCCTACGAGCAGTACTTC
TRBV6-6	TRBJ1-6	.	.	CASSSRGVDSPLHF	TGTGCCAGCAGTTCTAGGGGAGTTGATTCACCCCTCCACTTT
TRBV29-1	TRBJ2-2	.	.	CSVGRAGELFF	TGCAGCGTCGGCAGGGCCGGGGAGCTGTTTTTT
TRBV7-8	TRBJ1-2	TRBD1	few	CASSLVRRTGSFGYTF	TGTGCCAGCAGCTTAGTTCGGCGGACAGGGTCTTTTGGCTACACCTTC
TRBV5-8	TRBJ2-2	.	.	CASSRTRANTGELFF	TGTGCCAGCAGCCGTACACGGGCGAACACCGGGGAGCTGTTTTTT
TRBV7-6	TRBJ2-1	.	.	CASSPRMTRYNEQFF	TGTGCCAGCAGCCCACGGATGACAAGATACAATGAGCAGTTCTTC
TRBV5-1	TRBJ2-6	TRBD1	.	CASSRGTGGSSGANVLTF	TGCGCCAGCAGCCGGGGGACAGGGGGCTCCTCTGGGGCCAACGTCCTGACTTTC
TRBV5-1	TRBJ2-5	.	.	CASSLVGSVGQETQYF	TGCGCCAGCAGCTTGGTGGGTAGCGTCGGCCAAGAGACCCAGTACTTC
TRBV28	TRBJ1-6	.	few	CASWDYGDNSPLHF	TGTGCCAGCTGGGACTACGGGGATAATTCACCCCTCCACTTT
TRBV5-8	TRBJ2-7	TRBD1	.	CASAGQGYEQYF	TGTGCCAGCGCGGGACAGGGATACGAGCAGTACTTC
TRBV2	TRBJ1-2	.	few	CASSEVRGDGYTF	TGTGCCAGCAGTGAAGTCAGGGGAGATGGCTACACCTTC
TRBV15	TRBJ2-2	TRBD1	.	CATRRDRGGTGELFF	TGTGCCACCCGAAGGGACAGGGGAGGGACCGGGGAGCTGTTTTTT
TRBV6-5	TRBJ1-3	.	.	CASSYGEQGNTIYF	TGTGCCAGCAGTTACGGGGAACAGGGAAACACCATATATTTT
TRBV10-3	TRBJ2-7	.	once	CAISGAGGMGEQYF	TGTGCCATCAGTGGCGCAGGCGGAATGGGCGAGCAGTACTTC
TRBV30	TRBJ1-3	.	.	CAWAPGPSGNTIYF	TGTGCCTGGGCCCCGGGCCCCTCTGGAAACACCATATATTTT
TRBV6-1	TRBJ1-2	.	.	CASSVMDNYGYTF	TGTGCCAGCAGTGTCATGGATAACTATGGCTACACCTTC
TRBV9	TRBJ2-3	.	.	CASSVVGASTDTQYF	TGTGCCAGCAGCGTAGTTGGGGCCTCCACAGATACGCAGTATTTT
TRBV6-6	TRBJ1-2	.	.	CASSYDAGNYGYTF	TGTGCCAGCAGTTATGACGCAGGCAACTATGGCTACACCTTC
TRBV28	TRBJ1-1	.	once	CASSLTTTLGAAPEAFF	TGTGCCAGCAGTTTAACGACGACTCTAGGGGCGGCTCCTGAAGCTTTCTTT
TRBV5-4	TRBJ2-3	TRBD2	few	CASSSRGTGTDTQYF	TGTGCCAGCAGCTCGCGGGGGACCGGCACAGATACGCAGTATTTT
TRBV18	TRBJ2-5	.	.	CASSPNGGTGETQYF	TGTGCCAGCTCACCAAACGGGGGTACCGGGGAGACCCAGTACTTC
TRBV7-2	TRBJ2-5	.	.	CASSAWGQETQYF	TGTGCCAGCAGCGCGTGGGGGCAAGAGACCCAGTACTTC
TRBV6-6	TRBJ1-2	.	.	CASSYEPGRYGYTF	TGTGCCAGCAGTTACGAGCCGGGGAGGTATGGCTACACCTTC
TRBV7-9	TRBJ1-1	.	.	CASSLEVGNTEAFF	TGTGCCAGCAGCTTAGAGGTGGGGAACACTGAAGCTTTCTTT
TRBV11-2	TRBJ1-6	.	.	CASSLKGRDNSPLHF	TGTGCCAGCAGCTTAAAGGGGAGGGATAATTCACCCCTCCACTTT
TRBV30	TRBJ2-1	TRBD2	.	CAWRALAGYYNEQFF	TGTGCCTGGAGGGCACTAGCGGGGTACTACAATGAGCAGTTCTTC
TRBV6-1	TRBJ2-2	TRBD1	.	CASSLGTDFTGELFF	TGTGCCAGCAGCTTGGGGACAGACTTCACCGGGGAGCTGTTTTTT
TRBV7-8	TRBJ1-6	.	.	CASSLGGGSSNSPLHF	TGTGCCAGCAGCTTAGGTGGGGGCTCCTCAAATTCACCCCTCCACTTT
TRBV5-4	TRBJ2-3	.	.	CASSLVDTQYF	TGTGCCAGCAGCTTGGTAGATACGCAGTATTTT
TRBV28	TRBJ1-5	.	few	CASSLSGINQPQHF	TGTGCCAGCAGTTTATCCGGAATCAATCAGCCCCAGCATTTT
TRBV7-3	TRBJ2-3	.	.	CASSFGQGSADTQYF	TGTGCCAGCAGCTTTGGGCAGGGTAGTGCAGATACGCAGTATTTT